These 20 T cell receptor beta chains originate from one sample sequenced in a study of vaccination effects on CD4 cells after COVID-19. ViraFEST expansion of antigen-specific CD4+ T cells with viral peptide pools preceded sequencing. Investigators separated out CD4+ T cells once around 9 days of culture had passed. The cohort was immunized with two doses of either the BNT162b2 or mRNA-1273 vaccine. These receptors lack a known antigen. Using immunoSEQ multiplex PCR, the repertoire was profiled, and TCRdb retains in-frame clones only, with some absent. The table includes under 80,000 clones, around 78% detected once. Source: CD4+ T cells from PBMCs cultured with HCoV-229E spike peptides, taken after COVID-19 vaccination. The receptors originated from a human donor who received a COVID-19 vaccine.

The V gene is TRBV2, the J gene TRBJ2-5; D may be TRBD1 (6 bases). The CDR3 extends over 15 amino acids. The ends were cut back, 2 bases at V and 5 bases at J, with 15 bases in the middle. CDR1 and CDR2 from the germline V gene are SNHLY and FYNNEI. The CDR3 DNA follows: TGTGCCAGCAGTGAAAGGTCAGGGGCTTGGGAGACCCAGTACTTC. This encodes CASSERSGAWETQYF.

V gene TRBV3-1 (or the pseudogene TRBV3-2) combines with J gene TRBJ2-2, with unresolved D. V lost 1 base and J lost 2, with 14 bases in between. Germline-derived CDR1 and CDR2 are LGHDT and YNNKEL (reference sequence). The CDR3 is 17 amino acids. The CDR3 sequence is CASSQALRFGNTGELFF. The CDR3 coding sequence is TGTGCCAGCAGCCAAGCGCTCAGATTTGGAAACACCGGGGAGCTGTTTTTT.

This rearrangement joins TRBV5-1 to TRBJ2-5; 7 bases align to TRBD1. Trimming cost V 4 bases and J 5 bases; bases outside gene matches: 8. Germline values: CDR1 SGHRS, CDR2 YFSETQ. CDR3 length: 14 amino acids. The CDR3 is CASSPQGDGETQYF. CDR3 sequence (DNA): TGCGCCAGCAGCCCTCAGGGGGATGGGGAGACCCAGTACTTC. Together with reference TRBV5-1 and TRBJ2-5, the CDR3 gives the full variable domain: KAGVTQTPRYLIKTRGQQVTLSCSPISGHRSVSWYQQTPGQGLQFLFEYFSETQRNKGNFPGRFSGRQFSNSRSEMNVSTLELGDSALYLCASSPQGDGETQYFGPGTRLLVL.

The rearrangement joins TRBV19 to TRBJ1-3, with unresolved D. The germline CDR1 and CDR2 sequences are LNHDA and SQIVND (reference sequence). The CDR3 totals 14 residues. V was shortened by 6 bases and J by 2 bases, with 11 bases between the two germline ends. CDR3 sequence (DNA): TGTGCCAGTAGATCGCCCCTCGCTGGAAACACCATATATTTT. Protein product: CASRSPLAGNTIYF. The variable domain in full, completed from reference TRBV19 and TRBJ1-3, reads DGGITQSPKYLFRKEGQNVTLSCEQNLNHDAMYWYRQDPGQGLRLIYYSQIVNDFQKGDIAEGYSVSREKKESFPLTVTSAQKNPTAFYLCASRSPLAGNTIYFGEGSWLTVV.

The J gene is TRBJ1-5, the V gene TRBV6-5; D gene ambiguous. The CDR3 totals 12 residues. V was clipped by 9 bases and J by 2 bases, with 8 bases between them. The germline gives CDR1 MNHEY, CDR2 SVGAGI. CDR3 bases: TGTGCCAGTGGTTTGGGCAATCAGCCCCAGCATTTT. It yields the protein CASGLGNQPQHF.

The V and J genes are TRBV18 and TRBJ2-5; D tentatively reads TRBD1 or TRBD2 (5 bases each). Germline V CDR1 and CDR2: KGHSH, LQKENI. V was pared by 2 bases and J by 4 bases, with 11 bases between. The CDR3 covers 14 residues. The CDR3 DNA sequence: TGTGCCAGCTCACCAAGCGCCGGGGCAGAGACCCAGTACTTC. Its translation is CASSPSAGAETQYF.

This clone has more than one count but fewer than ten. J is TRBJ1-5 and V is TRBV3-1 (or the pseudogene TRBV3-2); 8 bases fit TRBD1. The germline V gene encodes CDR1 LGHDT and CDR2 YNNKEL (reference sequence). CDR3 length equals 14 residues. Trimming took 4 bases from V and 5 from J; bases not matched to a gene: 4. The CDR3 DNA is TGTGCCAGCAGCCCCGGACAGGGCCATCAGCCCCAGCATTTT. It yields the protein CASSPGQGHQPQHF.

J is TRBJ1-2 and V is TRBV5-1, with 8 bases matching TRBD1. There are 14 residues in the CDR3. Losses at the gene ends were 0 bases for V and 7 bases for J; bases not matched to a gene: 5. Germline CDR1 SGHRS, CDR2 YFSETQ. The CDR3 region is CASSLGQGLLGYTF. The DNA of the CDR3 is TGCGCCAGCAGCTTGGGACAGGGGCTTCTTGGCTACACCTTC.

The chain recombines TRBV7-8 with TRBJ2-5, with no clear D. This CDR3 contains 14 residues. From germline, CDR1 is SGHVS and CDR2 FQNEAQ. Trimming removed 3 bases from V and 0 bases from J, with 8 bases in between. DNA of the CDR3: TGTGCCAGCAGCTTCACAGAGAACCAAGAGACCCAGTACTTC. Protein sequence: CASSFTENQETQYF.

The V gene is TRBV6-2 or TRBV6-3, the J gene TRBJ1-5; D is uncertain. The germline CDR1 and CDR2 sequences are MNHEY and SVGEGT. V was trimmed by 5 bases and J by 4 bases, leaving 12 bases between them. This CDR3 is 14 amino acids long. The CDR3 region has the DNA TGTGCCAGCAGTCCCGTGGGCGATAATCAGCCCCAGCATTTT. This translates into CASSPVGDNQPQHF.

The genes are TRBV5-1 and TRBJ2-3, with D unresolved. V lost 4 bases to trimming and J lost 6 bases, with 21 bases between them. This CDR3 comprises 16 residues. From germline, CDR1 is SGHRS and CDR2 YFSETQ. The DNA for the CDR3 is TGCGCCAGCAGCCAACAGCACAACAAGGACGGGGATACGCAGTATTTT. Protein product: CASSQQHNKDGDTQYF. Using reference TRBV5-1 and TRBJ2-3 for the parts outside the CDR3, the full variable domain is KAGVTQTPRYLIKTRGQQVTLSCSPISGHRSVSWYQQTPGQGLQFLFEYFSETQRNKGNFPGRFSGRQFSNSRSEMNVSTLELGDSALYLCASSQQHNKDGDTQYFGPGTRLTVL.

The gene calls are TRBV19 and TRBJ1-2, with TRBD1 matching 9 bases. Germline assignment: CDR1 LNHDA and CDR2 SQIVND (reference sequence). After removal of 3 bases from V and 1 base from J, the junction contained 6 bases not matched to a gene. The CDR3 is 16 residues long. CDR3 bases: TGTGCCAGTAGTATTTGGCTGGACAGGGGTAACTATGGCTACACCTTC. It codes for CASSIWLDRGNYGYTF.

This chain links TRBV7-2 with TRBJ1-6, with 8 nucleotides matching TRBD1. The CDR3 consists of 15 residues. CDR1 is SGHTA, CDR2 FQGNSA, per germline. J gave up 10 bases and V 6 bases, and 11 bases lay outside the gene matches. The CDR3 sequence is CASSLTGTGGSPLHF. Written as DNA, the CDR3 is TGTGCCAGCAGTTTAACCGGGACAGGAGGGTCACCCCTCCACTTT.

The chain employs TRBV6-5 and TRBJ2-6; no clear D. This CDR3 spans 15 amino acids. CDR1 and CDR2 (germline): MNHEY, SVGAGI. V was shortened by 6 bases and J by 2 bases, with 11 bases between the two germline ends. CDR3 protein: CASSPDQAGANVLTF. CDR3 coding DNA: TGTGCCAGCAGCCCCGATCAGGCTGGGGCCAACGTCCTGACTTTC.

The gene calls are TRBV6-6 and TRBJ2-7; perhaps TRBD1 as D (5 bases). The length of the CDR3 is 12 residues. CDR1 and CDR2 from the germline V gene are MNHNY and SVGAGI (reference sequence). The V gene lost 5 bases and the J gene lost 2 bases, with 7 bases spanning the gap. The CDR3 nucleotides are TGTGCCAGCAGTAAGGACACCTACGAGCAGTACGTC. Translated: CASSKDTYEQYV.

This clone was counted between two and nine times. The gene calls are TRBV2 and TRBJ2-3, with 11 bases matching TRBD2. This CDR3 spans 18 amino acids. The germline V gene encodes CDR1 SNHLY and CDR2 FYNNEI. V dropped 3 bases and J dropped 1; count of bases not matched to a gene: 9. CDR3 loop: CASSDGLAGGRGTDTQYF. The CDR3 DNA sequence: TGTGCCAGCAGTGACGGGCTAGCGGGGGGCCGTGGCACAGATACGCAGTATTTT.

The chain is built from TRBV6-2 or TRBV6-3 and TRBJ2-5; no reliable D call. Trimming took off 4 bases at V and 5 bases at J, with 14 bases between the two ends. Looked up from germline, CDR1 is MNHEY and CDR2 is SVGEGT. The CDR3 extends over 14 amino acids. The CDR3 bases are TGTGCCAGCAGTTTCCGCCACCACATTGAGACCCAGTACTTC. Translating it yields CASSFRHHIETQYF.

The V gene is TRBV6-5, the J gene TRBJ2-5, with 8 bases identical to TRBD2. Germline V gene sequence: CDR1 MNHEY, CDR2 SVGAGI. The J segment lost 1 base and the V segment lost 4 bases, leaving 5 bases of the junction unmatched. This CDR3 is built from 15 residues. CDR3: CASSLGLEPQETQYF. The CDR3 DNA sequence: TGTGCCAGCAGTTTGGGACTAGAGCCCCAAGAGACCCAGTACTTC.

This clone came up a few times. The CDR3, as DNA: TGTGCCAGCAGCTTAAGACAAACAGGGGGCATAGGAGGCTACACCTTC. Translated, it gives CASSLRQTGGIGGYTF. The rearrangement links TRBV7-9 to TRBJ1-2, with 9 bases identical to TRBD1. The ends lost 2 bases at V and 8 bases at J; junction bases unmatched: 12. CDR3 length: 16 amino acids. The germline V gene encodes CDR1 SEHNR and CDR2 FQNEAQ (reference sequence).

The chain links TRBV2 to TRBJ1-1, with D unresolved. Germline values: CDR1 SNHLY, CDR2 FYNNEI. CDR3 length: 13 amino acids. V was trimmed by 1 base and J by 1 base, leaving 4 bases between them. The CDR3 reads CASSEEGNTEAFF. CDR3 sequence (DNA): TGTGCCAGCAGTGAAGAAGGGAACACTGAAGCTTTCTTT.